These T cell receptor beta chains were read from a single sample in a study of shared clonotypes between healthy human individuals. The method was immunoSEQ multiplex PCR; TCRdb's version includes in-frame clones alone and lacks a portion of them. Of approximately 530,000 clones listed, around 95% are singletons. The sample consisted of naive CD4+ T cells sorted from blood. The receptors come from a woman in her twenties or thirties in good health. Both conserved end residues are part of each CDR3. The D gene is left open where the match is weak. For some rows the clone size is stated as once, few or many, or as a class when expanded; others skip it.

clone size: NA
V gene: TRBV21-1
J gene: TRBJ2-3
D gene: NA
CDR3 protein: CASSRLLGSTDTQYF
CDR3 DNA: TGTGCCAGCAGCAGGCTGCTAGGGAGCACAGATACGCAGTATTTT

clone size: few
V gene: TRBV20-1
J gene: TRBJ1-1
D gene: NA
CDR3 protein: CSANPGAFF
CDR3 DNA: TGCAGTGCTAACCCTGGAGCTTTCTTT

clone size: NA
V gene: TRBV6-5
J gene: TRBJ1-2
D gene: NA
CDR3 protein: CASSSSGRPGLSGYTF
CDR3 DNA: TGTGCCAGCAGTTCATCCGGGCGCCCCGGCCTCTCTGGCTACACCTTC

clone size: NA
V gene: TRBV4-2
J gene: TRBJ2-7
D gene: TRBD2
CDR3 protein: CASSQDIPTSGLSYEQYF
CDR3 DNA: TGTGCCAGCAGCCAAGATATCCCGACTAGCGGATTGTCCTACGAGCAGTACTTC

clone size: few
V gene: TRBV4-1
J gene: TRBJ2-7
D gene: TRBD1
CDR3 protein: CASSQDLTDRAREQYF
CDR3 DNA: TGCGCCAGCAGCCAAGATCTAACGGACAGGGCCCGCGAGCAGTACTTC

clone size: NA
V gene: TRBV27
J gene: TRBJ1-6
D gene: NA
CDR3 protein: CASSSTPRVLNSPLHF
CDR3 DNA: TGTGCCAGCAGTTCAACCCCCCGGGTCTTAAATTCACCCCTCCACTTT

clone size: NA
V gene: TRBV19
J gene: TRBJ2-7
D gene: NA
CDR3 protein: CASKSSGPAYEQYF
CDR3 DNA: TGTGCCAGTAAATCCTCGGGGCCAGCCTACGAGCAGTACTTC

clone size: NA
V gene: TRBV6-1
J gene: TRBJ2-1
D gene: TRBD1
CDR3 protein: CASQRTGTGYNEQFF
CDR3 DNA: TGTGCCAGCCAGAGGACCGGGACAGGGTACAATGAGCAGTTCTTC

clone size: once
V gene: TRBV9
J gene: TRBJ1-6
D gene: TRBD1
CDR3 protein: CASRGQGNSPLHF
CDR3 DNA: TGTGCCAGCAGGGGACAGGGTAATTCACCCCTCCACTTT

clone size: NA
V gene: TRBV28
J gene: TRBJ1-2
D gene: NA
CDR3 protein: CASSFLLEAGVHGGYTF
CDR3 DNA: TGTGCCAGCAGTTTTCTCCTTGAGGCAGGGGTCCATGGGGGCTACACCTTC

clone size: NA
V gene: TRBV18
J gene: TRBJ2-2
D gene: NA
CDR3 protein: CASSPDRLSGELFF
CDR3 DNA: TGTGCCAGCTCACCAGACCGTTTGAGCGGGGAGCTGTTTTTT

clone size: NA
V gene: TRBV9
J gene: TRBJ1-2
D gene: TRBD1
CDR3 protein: CASSIRQGYGYTF
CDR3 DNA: TGTGCCAGCAGCATAAGACAGGGCTATGGCTACACCTTC

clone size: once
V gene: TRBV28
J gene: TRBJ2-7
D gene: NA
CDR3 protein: CASSFASLGPRGSYEQYF
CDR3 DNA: TGTGCCAGCAGTTTTGCTTCGCTGGGCCCTAGGGGGTCCTACGAGCAGTACTTC

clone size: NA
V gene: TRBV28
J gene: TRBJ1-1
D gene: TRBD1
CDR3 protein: CASSTGTGVLNTEAFF
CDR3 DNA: TGTGCCAGCAGTACCGGGACAGGGGTCTTGAACACTGAAGCTTTCTTT

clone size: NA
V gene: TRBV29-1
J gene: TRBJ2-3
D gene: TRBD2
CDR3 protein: CSWEREAPDTQYF
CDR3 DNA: TGCAGCTGGGAGCGGGAGGCCCCAGATACGCAGTATTTT

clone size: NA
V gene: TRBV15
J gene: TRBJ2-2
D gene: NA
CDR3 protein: CATSSRVNTGELFF
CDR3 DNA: TGTGCCACCAGCAGCAGGGTCAACACCGGGGAGCTGTTTTTT

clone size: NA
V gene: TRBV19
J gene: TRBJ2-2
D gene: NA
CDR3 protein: CASSITLAYTGELFF
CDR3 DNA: TGTGCCAGTAGTATAACCCTAGCCTACACCGGGGAGCTGTTTTTT

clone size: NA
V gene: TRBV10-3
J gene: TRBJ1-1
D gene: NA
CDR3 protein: CAISVQGRAEAFF
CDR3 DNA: TGTGCCATCAGTGTGCAGGGGCGCGCTGAAGCTTTCTTT

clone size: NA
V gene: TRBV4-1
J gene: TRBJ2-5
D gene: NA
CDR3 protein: CASSQTPGHDGRETQYF
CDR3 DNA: TGCGCCAGCAGCCAGACTCCTGGACATGATGGGCGGGAGACCCAGTACTTC

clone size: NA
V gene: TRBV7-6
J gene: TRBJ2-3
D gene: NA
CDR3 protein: CASSSTDTQYF
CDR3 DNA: TGTGCCAGCAGCTCAACAGATACGCAGTATTTT

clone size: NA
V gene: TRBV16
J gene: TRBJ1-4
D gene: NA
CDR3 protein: CASSQFRQRSNEKLFF
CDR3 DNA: TGTGCCAGCAGCCAATTCCGGCAGAGATCTAATGAAAAACTGTTTTTT

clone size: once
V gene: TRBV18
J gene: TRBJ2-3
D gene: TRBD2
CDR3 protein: CASSPPGLAGTDTQYF
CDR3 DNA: TGTGCCAGCTCTCCCCCGGGACTAGCTGGCACAGATACGCAGTATTTT

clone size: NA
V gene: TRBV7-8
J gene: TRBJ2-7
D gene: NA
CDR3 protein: CASSLSRTVSYEQYF
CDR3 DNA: TGTGCCAGCAGCTTAAGTCGGACAGTCTCCTACGAGCAGTACTTC

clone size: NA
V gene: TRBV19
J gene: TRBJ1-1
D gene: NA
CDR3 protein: CASSIGGPNPEAFF
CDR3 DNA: TGTGCCAGTAGTATTGGGGGACCAAACCCTGAAGCTTTCTTT

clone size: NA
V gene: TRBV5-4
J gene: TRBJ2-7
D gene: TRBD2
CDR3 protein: CASSRGRGLADPYEQYF
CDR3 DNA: TGTGCCAGCAGCCGCGGTAGGGGACTAGCGGATCCCTACGAGCAGTACTTC

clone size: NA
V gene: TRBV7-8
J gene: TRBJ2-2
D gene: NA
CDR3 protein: CASRVGRLRSSGELFF
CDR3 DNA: TGTGCCAGCAGGGTAGGGCGCTTAAGAAGTTCCGGGGAGCTGTTTTTT

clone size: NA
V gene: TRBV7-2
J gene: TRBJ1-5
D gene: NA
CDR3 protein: CASSLTRSPPQHF
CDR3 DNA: TGTGCCAGCAGCTTAACTCGAAGTCCGCCCCAGCATTTT

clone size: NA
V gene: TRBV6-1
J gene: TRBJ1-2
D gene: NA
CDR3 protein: CASSGAGHGYTF
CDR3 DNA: TGTGCCAGCAGTGGGGCAGGGCACGGCTACACCTTC

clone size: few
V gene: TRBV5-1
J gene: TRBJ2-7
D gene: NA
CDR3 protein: CASSLDPAHYEQYF
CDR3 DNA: TGCGCCAGCAGCTTGGACCCCGCGCACTACGAGCAGTACTTC

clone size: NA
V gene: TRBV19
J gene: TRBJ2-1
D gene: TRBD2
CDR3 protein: CASWRGEGQQFF
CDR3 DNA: TGTGCCAGTTGGCGCGGGGAGGGGCAGCAGTTCTTC

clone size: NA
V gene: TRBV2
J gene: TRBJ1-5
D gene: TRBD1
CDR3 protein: CASSGGTGPSNQPQHF
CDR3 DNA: TGTGCCAGCAGTGGGGGGACAGGTCCTAGCAATCAGCCCCAGCATTTT

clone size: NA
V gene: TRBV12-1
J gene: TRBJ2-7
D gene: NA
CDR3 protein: CASQGGTYYEQYF
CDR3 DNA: TGTGCCAGCCAGGGGGGGACCTACTACGAGCAGTACTTC

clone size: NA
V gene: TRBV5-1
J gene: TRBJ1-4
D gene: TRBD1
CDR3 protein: CASSSGTGGEKLFF
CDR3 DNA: TGCGCCAGCAGCTCCGGGACAGGGGGTGAAAAACTGTTTTTT

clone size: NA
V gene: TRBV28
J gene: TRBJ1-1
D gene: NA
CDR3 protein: CATVMNTEAFF
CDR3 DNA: TGTGCCACTGTAATGAACACTGAAGCTTTCTTT

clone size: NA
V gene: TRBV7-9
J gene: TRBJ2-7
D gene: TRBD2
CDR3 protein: CASSPSGTSYEQYF
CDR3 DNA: TGTGCCAGCAGCCCCAGCGGGACCTCCTACGAGCAGTACTTC

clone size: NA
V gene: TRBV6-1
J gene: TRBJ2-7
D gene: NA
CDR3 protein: CASIPPSRYAYEQYF
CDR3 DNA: TGTGCCAGCATACCACCCTCCAGGTATGCCTACGAGCAGTACTTC

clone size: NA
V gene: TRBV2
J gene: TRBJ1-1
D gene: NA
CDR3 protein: CASRSSTGIFLMNTEAFF
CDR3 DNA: TGTGCCAGCAGGAGCTCGACGGGTATTTTTCTCATGAACACTGAAGCTTTCTTT

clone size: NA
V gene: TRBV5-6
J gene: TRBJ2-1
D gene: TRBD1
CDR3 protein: CASSPGTGSYNEQFF
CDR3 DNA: TGTGCCAGCAGCCCGGGGACAGGCTCCTACAATGAGCAGTTCTTC

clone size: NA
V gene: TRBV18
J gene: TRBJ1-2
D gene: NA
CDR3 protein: CASSPMGVHYGYTF
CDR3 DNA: TGTGCCAGCTCACCAATGGGGGTTCACTATGGCTACACCTTC

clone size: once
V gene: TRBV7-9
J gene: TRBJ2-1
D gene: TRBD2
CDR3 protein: CASSLVAGGRFF
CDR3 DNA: TGTGCCAGCAGCTTAGTAGCGGGAGGACGGTTCTTC

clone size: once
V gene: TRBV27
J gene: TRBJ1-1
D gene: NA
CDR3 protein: CASSLYVNTEAFF
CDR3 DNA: TGTGCCAGCAGTTTATACGTGAACACTGAAGCTTTCTTT

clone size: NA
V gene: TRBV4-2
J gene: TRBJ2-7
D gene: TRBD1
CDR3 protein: CASSHPLTRDRAPYEQYF
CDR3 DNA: TGTGCCAGCAGCCATCCCCTGACCCGGGACAGGGCCCCCTACGAGCAGTACTTC

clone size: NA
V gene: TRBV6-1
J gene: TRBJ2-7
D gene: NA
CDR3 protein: CASSEVPGSSYEQYF
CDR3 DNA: TGTGCCAGCAGTGAAGTCCCAGGATCTTCCTACGAGCAGTACTTC

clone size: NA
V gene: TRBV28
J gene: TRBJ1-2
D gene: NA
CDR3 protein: CASSLKGNGYTF
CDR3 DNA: TGTGCCAGCAGTTTAAAGGGAAATGGCTACACCTTC

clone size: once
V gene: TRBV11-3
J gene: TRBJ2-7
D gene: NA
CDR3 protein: CASSIDGYEQYF
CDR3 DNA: TGTGCCAGCAGCATCGACGGCTACGAGCAGTACTTC